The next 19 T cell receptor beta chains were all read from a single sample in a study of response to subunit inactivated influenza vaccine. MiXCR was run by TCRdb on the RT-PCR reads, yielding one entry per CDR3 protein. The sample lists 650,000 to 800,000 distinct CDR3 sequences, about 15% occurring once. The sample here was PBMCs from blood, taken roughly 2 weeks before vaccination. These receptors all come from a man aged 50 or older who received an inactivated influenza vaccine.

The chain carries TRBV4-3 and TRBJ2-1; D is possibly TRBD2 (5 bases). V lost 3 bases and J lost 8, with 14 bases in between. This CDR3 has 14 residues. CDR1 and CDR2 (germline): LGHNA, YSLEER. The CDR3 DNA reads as TGCGCCAGCAGCCACTATCACGGAGGCGATGAGCAGTTCTTC. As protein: CASSHYHGGDEQFF.

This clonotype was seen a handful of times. This CDR3 is CASSLQPDSYEQYF. Here the CDR3 DNA reads TGCGCCAGCAGCCTCCAACCAGACTCCTACGAGCAGTACTTC. The genes are TRBV4-3 and TRBJ2-7; no clear D gene. CDR1 and CDR2 (germline): LGHNA, YSLEER. The CDR3 sequence is 14 residues long. The ends were cut back, 4 bases at V and 0 bases at J, with 10 bases in the middle.

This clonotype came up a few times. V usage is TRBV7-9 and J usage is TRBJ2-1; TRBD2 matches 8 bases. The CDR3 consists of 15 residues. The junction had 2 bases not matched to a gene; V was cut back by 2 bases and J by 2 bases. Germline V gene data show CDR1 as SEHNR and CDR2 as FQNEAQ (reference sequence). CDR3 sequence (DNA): TGTGCCAGCAGCTTAACGGGAGGGCCCTACAATGAGCAGTTCTTC. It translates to CASSLTGGPYNEQFF.

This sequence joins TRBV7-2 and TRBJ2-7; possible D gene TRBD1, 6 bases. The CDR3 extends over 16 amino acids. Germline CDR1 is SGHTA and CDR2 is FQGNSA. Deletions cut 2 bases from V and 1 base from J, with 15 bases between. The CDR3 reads CASSLNRDRLSYEQYF. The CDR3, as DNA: TGTGCCAGCAGCTTAAATCGAGACAGGTTGTCCTACGAGCAGTACTTC.

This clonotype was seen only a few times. This CDR3 is CASSSPRTGGPYEQYF. The CDR3 nucleotides read TGCGCCAGCAGCTCTCCTCGGACAGGGGGTCCCTACGAGCAGTACTTC. The chain combines TRBV5-1 with TRBJ2-7; 10 bases fit TRBD1. The CDR3 spans 16 residues. Germline CDR1 reads SGHRS; CDR2 reads YFSETQ. The ends lost 3 bases at V and 2 bases at J; junction bases unmatched: 8.

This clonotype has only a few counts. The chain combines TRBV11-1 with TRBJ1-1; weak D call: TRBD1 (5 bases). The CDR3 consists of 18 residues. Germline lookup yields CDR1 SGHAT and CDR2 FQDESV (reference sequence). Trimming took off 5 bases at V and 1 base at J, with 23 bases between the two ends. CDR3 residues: CASSHGPRKTDRNTEAFF. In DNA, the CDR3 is TGTGCCAGCAGCCACGGACCCCGAAAGACAGATAGGAACACTGAAGCTTTCTTT.

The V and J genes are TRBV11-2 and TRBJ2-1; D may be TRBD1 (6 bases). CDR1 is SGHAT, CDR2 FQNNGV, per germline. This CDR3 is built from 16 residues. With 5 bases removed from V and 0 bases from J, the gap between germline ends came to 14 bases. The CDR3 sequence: CASSPWTVSSYNEQFF. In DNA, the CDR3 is TGTGCCAGCAGCCCCTGGACAGTCAGCTCCTACAATGAGCAGTTCTTC.

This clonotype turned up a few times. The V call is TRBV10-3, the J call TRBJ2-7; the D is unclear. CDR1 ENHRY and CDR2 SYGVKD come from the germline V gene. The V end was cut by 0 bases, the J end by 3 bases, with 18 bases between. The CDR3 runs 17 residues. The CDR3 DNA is TGTGCCATCAGTGAGTCGAAAGATAGGGTTCGGCTCTACGAGCAGTACTTC. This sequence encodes CAISESKDRVRLYEQYF.

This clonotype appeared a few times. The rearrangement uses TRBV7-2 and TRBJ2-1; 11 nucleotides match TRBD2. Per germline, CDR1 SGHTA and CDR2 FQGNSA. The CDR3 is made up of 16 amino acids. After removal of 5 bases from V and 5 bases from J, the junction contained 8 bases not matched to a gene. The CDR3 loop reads CASSQTSGRPNNEQFF. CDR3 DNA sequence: TGTGCCAGCAGCCAAACTAGCGGGAGACCTAACAATGAGCAGTTCTTC.

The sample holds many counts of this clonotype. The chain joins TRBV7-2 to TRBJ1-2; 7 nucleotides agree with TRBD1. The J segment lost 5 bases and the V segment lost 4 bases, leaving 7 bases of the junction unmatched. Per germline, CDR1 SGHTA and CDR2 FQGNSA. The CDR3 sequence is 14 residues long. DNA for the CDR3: TGTGCCAGCAGCTCCACAGGGGATTTTTATGGCTACACCTTC. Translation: CASSSTGDFYGYTF.

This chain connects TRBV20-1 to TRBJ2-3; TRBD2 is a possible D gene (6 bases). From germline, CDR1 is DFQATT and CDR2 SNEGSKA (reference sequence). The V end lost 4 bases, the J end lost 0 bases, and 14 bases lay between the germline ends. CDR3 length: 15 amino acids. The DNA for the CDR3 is TGCAGTGCTACCGGGACTCAGAGGAGCACAGATACGCAGTATTTT. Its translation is CSATGTQRSTDTQYF.

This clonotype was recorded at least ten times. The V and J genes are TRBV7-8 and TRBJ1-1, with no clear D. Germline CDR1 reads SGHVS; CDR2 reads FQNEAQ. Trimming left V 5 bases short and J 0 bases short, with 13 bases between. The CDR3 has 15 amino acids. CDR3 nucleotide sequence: TGTGCCAGCAGCCCCGACGGAAGAATGAACACTGAAGCTTTCTTT. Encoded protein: CASSPDGRMNTEAFF.

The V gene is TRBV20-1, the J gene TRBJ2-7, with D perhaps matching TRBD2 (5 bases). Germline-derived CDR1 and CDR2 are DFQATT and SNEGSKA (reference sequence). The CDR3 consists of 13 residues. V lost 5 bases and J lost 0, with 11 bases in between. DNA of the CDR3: TGCAGTGCTCGGACTCATTTCTCCTACGAGCAGTACTTC. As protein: CSARTHFSYEQYF.

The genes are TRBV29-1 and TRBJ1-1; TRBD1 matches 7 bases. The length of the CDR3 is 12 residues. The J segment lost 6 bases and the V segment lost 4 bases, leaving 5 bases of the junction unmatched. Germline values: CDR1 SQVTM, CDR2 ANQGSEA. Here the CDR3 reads CSVAQGGPEAFF. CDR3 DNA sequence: TGCAGCGTTGCTCAGGGGGGCCCTGAAGCTTTCTTT.

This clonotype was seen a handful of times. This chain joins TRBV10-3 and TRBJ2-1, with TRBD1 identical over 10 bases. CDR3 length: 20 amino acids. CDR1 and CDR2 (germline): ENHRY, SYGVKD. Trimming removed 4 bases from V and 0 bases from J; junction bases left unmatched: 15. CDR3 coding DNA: TGTGCCATCAGTGGAGTCGTGGGACAGGGGAACCGAGGCTCCTACAATGAGCAGTTCTTC. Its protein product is CAISGVVGQGNRGSYNEQFF.

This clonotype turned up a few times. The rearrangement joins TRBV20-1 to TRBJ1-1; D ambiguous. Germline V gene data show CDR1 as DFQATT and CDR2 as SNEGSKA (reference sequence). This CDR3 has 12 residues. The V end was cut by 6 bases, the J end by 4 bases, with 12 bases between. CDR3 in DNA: TGCAGTGCAAGGACCCTGGCCACTGAAGCTTTCTTT. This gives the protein CSARTLATEAFF.

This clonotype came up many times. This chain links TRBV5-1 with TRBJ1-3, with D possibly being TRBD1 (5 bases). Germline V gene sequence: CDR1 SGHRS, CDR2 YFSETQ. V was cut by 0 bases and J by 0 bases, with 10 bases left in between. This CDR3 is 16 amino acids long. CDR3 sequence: CASSLVPGTSGNTIYF. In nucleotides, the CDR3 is TGCGCCAGCAGCTTGGTGCCGGGGACCTCTGGAAACACCATATATTTT.

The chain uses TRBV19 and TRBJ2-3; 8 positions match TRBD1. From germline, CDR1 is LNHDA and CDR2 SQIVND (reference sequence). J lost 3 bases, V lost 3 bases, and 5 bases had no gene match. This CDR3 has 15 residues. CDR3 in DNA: TGTGCCAGTAGTATCCGGACAGGGTGGACAGATACGCAGTATTTT. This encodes CASSIRTGWTDTQYF. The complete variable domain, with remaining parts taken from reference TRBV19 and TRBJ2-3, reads DGGITQSPKYLFRKEGQNVTLSCEQNLNHDAMYWYRQDPGQGLRLIYYSQIVNDFQKGDIAEGYSVSREKKESFPLTVTSAQKNPTAFYLCASSIRTGWTDTQYFGPGTRLTVL.

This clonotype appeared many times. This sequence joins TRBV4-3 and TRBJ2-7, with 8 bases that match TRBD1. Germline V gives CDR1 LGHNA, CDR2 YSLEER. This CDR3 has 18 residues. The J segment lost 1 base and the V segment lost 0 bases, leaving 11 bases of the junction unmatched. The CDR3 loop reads CASSQEGRGTGHSYEQYF. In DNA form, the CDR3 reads TGCGCCAGCAGCCAAGAGGGTCGGGGGACAGGCCATTCCTACGAGCAGTACTTC.